This TCR beta chain was recovered during a study of cytomegalovirus exposure and HLA in healthy donors. PCR employed 60 Vbeta and 13 Jbeta primers. Data came from immunoSEQ multiplex PCR; TCRdb stores just in-frame clones and leaves some out. The sample consists of over 50,000 clones, 89% of them appearing once. Germline V gene sequence: CDR1 MNHNS, CDR2 SASEGT. The CDR3 consists of 21 residues. V lost 0 bases, J lost 3 bases, and 18 bases stayed unmatched. Sequenced input: PBMCs. The sequence derives from a man younger than 40 in good health and CMV-seropositive. The rearrangement links TRBV6-1 to TRBJ2-1; 9 bases are shared with TRBD2. The CDR3 sequence: CASSEASPGLAIGGIYNEQFF. Here the CDR3 DNA reads TGTGCCAGCAGTGAAGCATCTCCGGGACTAGCCATAGGAGGGATCTACAATGAGCAGTTCTTC.